Each of the 5 T cell receptor delta chains below was sequenced from the same sample in a study of Vδ1+ human thymocytes. Study findings and constraints: Thymic TRG and TRD repertoires appeared highly polyclonal, with Gaussian CDR3 length distributions.

Their antigens remain unidentified. RNA was extracted from the cells and then reverse transcribed. Multiplex PCR used pooled V-gene forward primers and a constant-region reverse primer to amplify CDR3s. TCRdb reapplied CATT to the multiplex PCR reads. The sample holds about 75,000 delta-chain clones, approximately 30% seen once. The sequencing input was Vdelta1+ gamma-delta thymocytes from the thymus. Noted subset: FACS-sorted CD3+ TCRalphabeta- TCRVdelta1+ TCRVdelta2- thymocytes. These receptors all come from a boy under two years old who had congenital heart surgery.

The chain is built from TRDV1 and TRDJ1; TRDD3 matches at 11 bases. This CDR3 region has 20 residues. The V and J ends lost 2 bases and 0 bases, in that order; junction bases with no gene match: 14. Per germline, CDR1 TSWWSYY and CDR2 QGS. In nucleotides, the CDR3 is TGTGCTCTTGGGGAAGGCCTTCCGCCTGGGGGATACTCGTACACCGATAAACTCATCTTT. The encoded protein is CALGEGLPPGGYSYTDKLIF.

This clone has a handful of counts. The V call is TRDV1, the J call TRDJ1; the D is unclear. The CDR3 is 20 amino acids. The germline gives CDR1 TSWWSYY, CDR2 QGS. The V end was cut by 3 bases, the J end by 0 bases, with 26 bases between. CDR3 amino acids: CALGDRRPVRPSKYTDKLIF. DNA for the CDR3: TGTGCTCTTGGGGACAGGCGTCCTGTGCGCCCCTCAAAGTACACCGATAAACTCATCTTT.

This clone occurred a few times. The rearrangement joins TRDV1 to TRDJ2, with TRDD3 matching 12 bases. J lost 5 bases, V lost 3 bases, and 31 bases had no gene match. This CDR3 has 25 residues. CDR1 and CDR2 from the germline V gene are TSWWSYY and QGS. Written as DNA, the CDR3 is TGTGCTCTTGGGGACCTCGGCCTTCCAAGCTCCCTTCCTGGGGGATACGTCTCTCCCACAGCACAACTCTTCTTT. This sequence encodes CALGDLGLPSSLPGGYVSPTAQLFF.

V gene TRDV1 combines with J gene TRDJ1; 9 bases fit TRDD3. V shed 0 bases and J 0 bases; nucleotides not matched to a gene: 11. The V gene's germline CDR1 is TSWWSYY and CDR2 QGS. The CDR3 runs 19 residues. The CDR3 reads CALGELDCTGGAYTDKLIF. In DNA, the CDR3 is TGTGCTCTTGGGGAACTAGACTGTACTGGGGGAGCGTACACCGATAAACTCATCTTT.

The table lists this clone with a few counts. The chain couples TRDV1 to TRDJ1; TRDD3 agrees at 9 bases. This CDR3 is 19 amino acids long. Germline loops: CDR1 TSWWSYY, CDR2 QGS. V lost 3 bases to trimming and J lost 11 bases; unmatched junction nucleotides: 25. In DNA form, the CDR3 reads TGTGCTCTTGGGGACCCACCGTTCCTACTGGACCGGGGGATACAGAGGCTCATCTTT. This gives the protein CALGDPPFLLDRGIQRLIF.